This is a list of T cell receptor beta chains from one sample in a study of T cells after yellow fever vaccination. A single record per CDR3 protein comes from TCRdb applying MiXCR to the 5' RACE reads. In the table there are about 630,000 distinct CDR3 sequences, more than 9% of which are singletons. This material consisted of PBMCs, taken on the day of the yellow fever booster vaccination. The receptors come from a man younger than 40 who received the YFV17D yellow fever vaccine. CDR3s include the opening cysteine and the closing phenylalanine or tryptophan. A D gene is named only where the DNA matches it firmly. The size field is filled for only some rows; it gives once, few, many or a size class.

>TRBV7-9|TRBD1|NA|TRBJ1-1
TGTGCCAGCAGCTGGGGACAGGGGACGGGGGCTGAAGCTTTCTTT
CASSWGQGTGAEAFF
>TRBV12-3/TRBV12-4|NA|NA|TRBJ1-2
TGTGCCAGCAGTTCCACAAGCGGGGGTGTCTATGGCTACACCTTC
CASSSTSGGVYGYTF
>TRBV3-1|TRBD2|few|TRBJ2-5
TGTGCCTCCTCCGGACTAGCGGGAGCAGAGACCCAGTACTTC
CASSGLAGAETQYF
>TRBV11-2|TRBD2|few|TRBJ2-2
TGTGCCAGCAGCTTAGCATCTAGCGGGACAGTACGGGCGAACACCGGGGAGCTGTTTTTT
CASSLASSGTVRANTGELFF
>TRBV6-1|TRBD2|NA|TRBJ2-3
TGTGCCAGCAGGCCGACCGGGACTAGGGTCCCAGATACGCAGTATTTT
CASRPTGTRVPDTQYF
>TRBV4-3|NA|few|TRBJ2-7
TGCGCCAGCAGCCGCAATGGGGCTGGGGATGAGCAGTACTTC
CASSRNGAGDEQYF
>TRBV9|NA|NA|TRBJ2-2
TGTGCCAGCAGCTTGGATTTCACCGGGGAGCTGTTTTTT
CASSLDFTGELFF
>TRBV12-3/TRBV12-4|NA|NA|TRBJ2-7
TGTGCCGGCAGCCCCGGGGTAGCGAGGTCCTACGAGCAGTACTTC
CAGSPGVARSYEQYF
>TRBV6-1|TRBD2|few|TRBJ2-3
TGTGCCAGCACCTCCCGGAATAGCGGGAGAACAGATACGCAGTATTTT
CASTSRNSGRTDTQYF
>TRBV3-1|NA|NA|TRBJ1-1
TGTGCCAGCAGGCGCGCCCGAGGCCAAGCTTTCTTT
CASRRARGQAFF
>TRBV3-1|NA|NA|TRBJ1-2
TGTGCCAGCAGCCCTGAGGGTTTCTATGGCTACACCTTC
CASSPEGFYGYTF
>TRBV7-8|NA|few|TRBJ1-1
TGTGCCAGCAGCTTAGATGCGGGGGTTCGAGCTTTCTTT
CASSLDAGVRAFF
>TRBV27|NA|NA|TRBJ1-2
TGTGCCAGCCTGCGGGACTACACCTTC
CASLRDYTF
>TRBV20-1|NA|few|TRBJ2-1
TGCAGTGCTAGAAACGCTCCCGGGACTCCACCCAATCAGCAGTTCTTC
CSARNAPGTPPNQQFF
>TRBV6-2/TRBV6-3|NA|few|TRBJ2-5
TGTGCCAGCAGTTACCTGTCAGGGAGAGGGGACCAAGAGACCCAGTACTTC
CASSYLSGRGDQETQYF
>TRBV4-2|NA|few|TRBJ2-7
TGTGCCAGCCGGGCCGCGACAGACGCCTACGAGCAGTACTTC
CASRAATDAYEQYF
>TRBV5-1|TRBD1|NA|TRBJ2-4
TGCGCCAGCAGCCCTACAGGGGGTGAAAACATTCAGTACTTC
CASSPTGGENIQYF
>TRBV5-1|TRBD2|few|TRBJ2-7
TGCGCCAGCAGCACCGGACTAGCGGGAATCTACGAGCAGTACTTC
CASSTGLAGIYEQYF
>TRBV12-3/TRBV12-4|NA|NA|TRBJ2-1
TGTGCCAGCAGTTTGGAGTCGGCTAGCCGGAGCTCCTACAATGAGCAGTTCTTC
CASSLESASRSSYNEQFF
>TRBV12-3/TRBV12-4|TRBD1|NA|TRBJ2-5
TGTGCCAGCAGCCTGGGACAGGGGCGTCAAGAGACCCAGTACTTC
CASSLGQGRQETQYF
>TRBV7-2|NA|few|TRBJ2-2
TGTGCCAGCAGGAGACAAGACACCGGGGAGCTGTTTTTT
CASRRQDTGELFF
>TRBV7-2|NA|NA|TRBJ2-1
TGTGCCAGCAGCTTCATAGGTCGGGAGCAGTTCTTC
CASSFIGREQFF
>TRBV7-2|TRBD2|many|TRBJ2-3
TGTGCCAGTCAAAAGGGACTAGCGGGAGGTACAGATACGCAGTATTTT
CASQKGLAGGTDTQYF
>TRBV20-1|TRBD1|NA|TRBJ1-2
TGCAGTGCTCCCGGACAGGGGAAGAACTATGGCTACACCTTC
CSAPGQGKNYGYTF
>TRBV20-1|NA|NA|TRBJ1-5
TGCAGTGCTGACGGGATAGGGATCCAGCATTTT
CSADGIGIQHF
>TRBV18|TRBD1|NA|TRBJ1-5
TGTGCCAGCTCGCCCGGACAGGGAGATCAGCCCCAGCATTTT
CASSPGQGDQPQHF
>TRBV5-4|NA|NA|TRBJ2-1
TGTGCCAGCAGCTTGGACACAAGCTCCTACAATGAGCAGTTCTTC
CASSLDTSSYNEQFF
>TRBV12-3/TRBV12-4|NA|many|TRBJ2-1
TGTGCCAGCAGCTTAATCAATGAGCAGTTCTTC
CASSLINEQFF
>TRBV12-3/TRBV12-4|TRBD1|few|TRBJ2-7
TGTGCCAGCAGAAAGACAGGGAGCTCCTACGAGCAGTACTTC
CASRKTGSSYEQYF
>TRBV7-9|NA|few|TRBJ2-1
TGTGCCAGCAGCATCCCGGCGGGACAGCAGTTCTTC
CASSIPAGQQFF
>TRBV7-2|TRBD2|many|TRBJ2-1
TGTGCCAGCAGCCCAACAATGGCTAGCGGGTCCTACAATGAGCAGTTCTTC
CASSPTMASGSYNEQFF
>TRBV29-1|NA|NA|TRBJ1-1
TGCAGCGTTGGTCAGATTAGGGACACTGAAGCTTTCTTT
CSVGQIRDTEAFF
>TRBV11-2|NA|NA|TRBJ2-5
TGTGCCAGCTCTAGAGACTATACTCAAGAGACCCAGTACTTC
CASSRDYTQETQYF
>TRBV7-6|TRBD1|NA|TRBJ1-1
TGTGCCAGCAGCTCGACAGGGGGAAGCACTGAAGCTTTCTTT
CASSSTGGSTEAFF
>TRBV3-1|NA|few|TRBJ2-2
TGTGCCAGCAGCCAAGGCTACACTACGGTGGTTCCGAACACCGGGGAGCTGTTTTTT
CASSQGYTTVVPNTGELFF
>TRBV20-1|NA|NA|TRBJ2-2
TGCAGTGCTACAGAAGCGAACACCGGGGAGCTGTTTTTT
CSATEANTGELFF